This is a list of T cell receptor beta chains from one sample in a study of T cells expressing NK-cell markers. One entry per CDR3 protein, without DNA, is what TCRdb gives after re-calling the 5' RACE reads. Its clone listing holds hundreds of thousands of distinct CDR3 sequences. Material for sequencing was blood T cells: a sorted CD56 or NKG2C T cell subset, CD4+ or CD8+ T cells, or bulk PBMC T cells (not recorded which). The receptors shown here come from a man aged 18 to 30 in good health. The CDR3 runs from the conserved cysteine through the conserved F or W. Fields, in order: J gene, V gene, CDR3 protein.

j_call: TRBJ1-2; v_call: TRBV29-1; cdr3_aa: CSSGQGPISGYTF
j_call: TRBJ2-1; v_call: TRBV7-2; cdr3_aa: CASSLSPGVYNEQFF
j_call: TRBJ2-1; v_call: TRBV27; cdr3_aa: CASTTLAGNYNEQFF
j_call: TRBJ1-6; v_call: TRBV6-1; cdr3_aa: CATTESSYNSPLHF
j_call: TRBJ1-5; v_call: TRBV27; cdr3_aa: CASRASYSNQPQHF
j_call: TRBJ2-7; v_call: TRBV29-1; cdr3_aa: CSVGSLNSYEQYF
j_call: TRBJ2-3; v_call: TRBV5-1; cdr3_aa: CASSLVPGDTQYF
j_call: TRBJ1-2; v_call: TRBV12-3/TRBV12-4; cdr3_aa: CASSLRDRVFWGYTF
j_call: TRBJ2-7; v_call: TRBV6-2/TRBV6-3; cdr3_aa: CASSSGTSAPYEQYF
j_call: TRBJ2-6; v_call: TRBV11-2; cdr3_aa: CASSLVGLAGGRPGANVLTF
j_call: TRBJ2-6; v_call: TRBV4-1; cdr3_aa: CASSQGRGQGAVGANVLTF
j_call: TRBJ2-2; v_call: TRBV5-1; cdr3_aa: CASSLGSWNTGELFF
j_call: TRBJ2-1; v_call: TRBV10-3; cdr3_aa: CAISESLQGEQFF
j_call: TRBJ2-7; v_call: TRBV3-1; cdr3_aa: CASSQGGTYEQYF
j_call: TRBJ2-1; v_call: TRBV19; cdr3_aa: CASSIGRLAEYNEQFF
j_call: TRBJ2-1; v_call: TRBV7-2; cdr3_aa: CASSRTSGRVYNEQFF
j_call: TRBJ2-1; v_call: TRBV2; cdr3_aa: CASIGTSANNEQFF
j_call: TRBJ2-7; v_call: TRBV12-3/TRBV12-4; cdr3_aa: CASSLMGQPYEQYF
j_call: TRBJ2-7; v_call: TRBV12-3/TRBV12-4; cdr3_aa: CASSLSVYEQYF
j_call: TRBJ1-5; v_call: TRBV24-1; cdr3_aa: CAIRGKKSNNQPQHF
j_call: TRBJ2-7; v_call: TRBV7-9; cdr3_aa: CASSLFSYEQYF
j_call: TRBJ2-7; v_call: TRBV4-3; cdr3_aa: CASSQDGAGGSYEQYF
j_call: TRBJ2-5; v_call: TRBV15; cdr3_aa: CATDSGTSGRETQYF
j_call: TRBJ1-1; v_call: TRBV5-5; cdr3_aa: CASSLGGRYTEAFF